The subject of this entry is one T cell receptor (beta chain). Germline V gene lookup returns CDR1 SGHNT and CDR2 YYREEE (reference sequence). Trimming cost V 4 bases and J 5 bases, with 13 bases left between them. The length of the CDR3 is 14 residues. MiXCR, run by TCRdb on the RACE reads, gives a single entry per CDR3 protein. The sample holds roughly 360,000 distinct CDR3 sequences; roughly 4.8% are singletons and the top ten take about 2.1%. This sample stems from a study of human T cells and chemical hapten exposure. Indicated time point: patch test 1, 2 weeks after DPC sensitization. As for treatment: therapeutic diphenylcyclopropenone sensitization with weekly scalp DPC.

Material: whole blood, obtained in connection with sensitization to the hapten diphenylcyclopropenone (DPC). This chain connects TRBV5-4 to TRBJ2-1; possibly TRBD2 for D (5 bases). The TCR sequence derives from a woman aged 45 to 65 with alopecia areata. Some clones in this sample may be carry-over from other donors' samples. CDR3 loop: CASSHGGSDNEQFF. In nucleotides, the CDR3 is TGTGCCAGCAGCCACGGCGGGTCAGACAATGAGCAGTTCTTC.